The 13 T cell receptor beta chains presented below share a single source sample, sequenced in a study of shared clonotypes between healthy human individuals. The assay was immunoSEQ multiplex PCR, and TCRdb's table has in-frame clones only and misses some. The sample shows approximately 650,000 clones, about 95% of them seen only once. Naive-designated CD8 cells lacked CD45RO, were positively enriched for CCR7, and omitted terminally differentiated effector memory CD45RA+ cells. The sequenced sample was naive CD8+ T cells sorted from blood. The receptor set was obtained from a woman younger than 45 in good health.

This chain joins TRBV19 and TRBJ1-2, with D possibly TRBD1 on 6 matching bases. The CDR3 totals 15 residues. V was clipped by 9 bases and J by 3 bases, with 20 bases between them. The germline CDR1 and CDR2 sequences are LNHDA and SQIVND (reference sequence). CDR3 amino acids: CASRIDGPGDYGYTF. CDR3 nucleotides: TGTGCCAGCCGTATAGACGGGCCAGGGGACTATGGCTACACCTTC.

The CDR3 reads CASSQPGTGVGNEQFF. The CDR3, as DNA: TGCGCCAGCAGCCAGCCCGGGACAGGGGTTGGGAATGAGCAGTTCTTC. This chain joins TRBV4-1 and TRBJ2-1; 10 bases match TRBD1. Germline CDR1 reads MGHRA; CDR2 reads YSYEKL. With V trimmed by 3 bases and J by 7 bases, 9 bases remained unmatched. The CDR3 is made up of 16 amino acids.

This clone was detected only once. The same CDR3 also results from other DNA sequences found in this sample. The genes are TRBV7-9 and TRBJ2-1; possible D gene TRBD2, 5 bases. The CDR3 spans 12 residues. Germline loops: CDR1 SEHNR, CDR2 FQNEAQ (reference sequence). Trimming stripped 6 bases from V and 6 bases from J, with 9 bases between. CDR3 DNA: TGTGCCAGCAGTTCGGGAAGCAATGAGCAGTTCTTC. It codes for CASSSGSNEQFF.

The rearrangement links TRBV13 to TRBJ2-2; TRBD2 matches at 11 bases. The V gene's germline CDR1 is PRHDT and CDR2 FYEKMQ (reference sequence). V lost 5 bases, J lost 3 bases, and 2 bases stayed unmatched. CDR3 length: 15 residues. This CDR3 is CASSQGLADTGELFF. CDR3 DNA sequence: TGTGCCAGCAGCCAGGGACTAGCGGACACCGGGGAGCTGTTTTTT.

The chain combines TRBV5-1 with TRBJ2-5; 15 bases line up with TRBD2. Germline assignment: CDR1 SGHRS and CDR2 YFSETQ. This CDR3 is 16 amino acids long. Germline trimming cut 3 bases from V and 4 bases from J; bases unmatched to any gene: 4. The CDR3 sequence is CASSSGTSGRLETQYF. The CDR3 DNA is TGCGCCAGCAGCTCCGGGACTAGCGGGAGGCTAGAGACCCAGTACTTC.

The chain links TRBV15 to TRBJ2-7; 8 nucleotides agree with TRBD2. Germline assignment: CDR1 LNHNV and CDR2 YYDKDF (reference sequence). The CDR3 contains 17 residues. Unmatched junction bases numbered 13, after V lost 0 bases and J lost 6 bases. The CDR3 region is CATSRDLGGRSLGEQYF. DNA for the CDR3: TGTGCCACCAGCAGAGATCTGGGCGGGAGGTCCTTAGGCGAGCAGTACTTC.

The CDR3 loop is CSVRGTRALEQYF. CDR3 DNA sequence: TGCAGCGTTCGGGGGACACGGGCATTGGAGCAGTACTTC. The gene calls are TRBV29-1 and TRBJ2-7; D tentatively reads TRBD1 or TRBD2 (6 bases each). The CDR3 is 13 residues long. V was clipped by 5 bases and J by 7 bases, with 18 bases between them. The germline V gene encodes CDR1 SQVTM and CDR2 ANQGSEA.

The chain is built from TRBV30 and TRBJ2-6; D uncertain. The CDR3 is 14 amino acids. Trimming cost V 1 base and J 2 bases, with 6 bases left between them. Germline V gene data show CDR1 as GTSNPN and CDR2 as SVGIG (reference sequence). Written as DNA, the CDR3 is TGTGCCTGGAGTGCTGGGACTGGGGCCAACGTCCTGACTTTC. This sequence encodes CAWSAGTGANVLTF.

J is TRBJ2-1 and V is TRBV19; D gene unclear. Germline V CDR1 and CDR2: LNHDA, SQIVND (reference sequence). Deletions cut 3 bases from V and 6 bases from J, with 3 bases between. The CDR3 is made up of 11 amino acids. CDR3 protein: CASSILNEQFF. CDR3 sequence (DNA): TGTGCCAGTAGTATTCTCAATGAGCAGTTCTTC.

The chain recombines TRBV2 with TRBJ2-7; 9 nucleotides match TRBD1. Germline CDR1 is SNHLY and CDR2 is FYNNEI. The V and J ends lost 2 bases and 3 bases, in that order; junction bases with no gene match: 5. The length of the CDR3 is 15 residues. The DNA for the CDR3 is TGTGCCAGCAGTGAATACGGGACAGGGAACTACGAGCAGTACTTC. Translation gives CASSEYGTGNYEQYF.

The chain is built from TRBV4-2 and TRBJ2-7; tentatively, D is TRBD1 or TRBD2 (5 bases each). This CDR3 is built from 13 residues. V lost 4 bases to trimming and J lost 2 bases, with 9 bases between them. Germline-derived CDR1 and CDR2 are LGHNA and YNFKEQ. In DNA, the CDR3 is TGTGCCAGCAGCCCCCAGGGAGCCTACGAGCAGTACTTC. It encodes CASSPQGAYEQYF.

In nucleotides, the CDR3 is TGTGCCAGCAGTTTGCTACACCCAGGGACAGGGCCAGGCGAGCAGTACTTC. Translated, it gives CASSLLHPGTGPGEQYF. V is TRBV28 and J is TRBJ2-7, with TRBD1 matching over 9 bases. Germline V gene lookup returns CDR1 MDHEN and CDR2 SYDVKM. Germline trimming cut 3 bases from V and 6 bases from J; bases unmatched to any gene: 15. CDR3 length: 17 amino acids. Using reference TRBV28 and TRBJ2-7 for the parts outside the CDR3, the full variable domain is DVKVTQSSRYLVKRTGEKVFLECVQDMDHENMFWYRQDPGLGLRLIYFSYDVKMKEKGDIPEGYSVSREKKERFSLILESASTNQTSMYLCASSLLHPGTGPGEQYFGPGTRLTVT.

The chain links TRBV7-6 to TRBJ2-5; perhaps TRBD1 as D (5 bases). The CDR3 length is 15 residues. The V end lost 1 base, the J end lost 4 bases, and 13 bases lay between the germline ends. Looked up from germline, CDR1 is SGHVS and CDR2 is FNYEAQ. CDR3 bases: TGTGCCAGCAGCTTAGAACAGCTAAGGGGAGAGACCCAGTACTTC. It encodes CASSLEQLRGETQYF.